This is a list of T cell receptor beta chains from one sample in a study of blood T cell repertoires in COVID-19. Profiling relied on immunoSEQ multiplex PCR, and the TCRdb table lists in-frame clones only, not all of them. The sample has roughly 100,000 clones, roughly 80% seen once; the top ten hold approximately 10%. Sequenced: peripheral blood. The receptors originated from a woman aged 70-85 years with acute or convalescent COVID-19. Each CDR3 is given with its conserved first and last residue. D genes are given only for firm matches. Expanded clones get a size class; other rows say once, few or many, or leave the size out.

>TRBD1|TRBV5-1|.|TRBJ1-6
CASSLAGGQVNSPLHF
TGCGCCAGCAGCTTGGCCGGGGGACAGGTTAATTCACCCCTCCACTTT
>TRBD1|TRBV5-5|.|TRBJ2-5
CASSRDRGRETQYF
TGTGCCAGCAGCAGGGACAGGGGAAGAGAGACCCAGTACTTC
>.|TRBV5-1|.|TRBJ1-1
CASSLVSGAEAFF
TGCGCCAGCAGCTTGGTATCGGGAGCTGAAGCTTTCTTT
>.|TRBV5-1|.|TRBJ2-5
CASRTVGETQYF
TGCGCCAGCAGAACTGTCGGGGAGACCCAGTACTTC
>TRBD1|TRBV3-1/TRBV3-2|.|TRBJ2-7
CASILDRYYEQYF
TGTGCCAGCATCCTGGACAGGTACTACGAGCAGTACTTC
>TRBD1|TRBV27|few|TRBJ1-1
CASSLALLGQGPNTEAFF
TGTGCCAGCAGTTTAGCCCTCCTTGGACAGGGGCCGAACACTGAAGCTTTCTTT
>.|TRBV7-2|.|TRBJ1-5
CASSFRGNQPQHF
TGTGCCAGCAGCTTCAGGGGCAATCAGCCCCAGCATTTT
>TRBD2|TRBV29-1|.|TRBJ2-2
CSVGNLPGLAGGRGGTGELFF
TGCAGCGTTGGAAATCTACCGGGACTAGCGGGGGGAAGGGGAGGCACCGGGGAGCTGTTTTTT
>TRBD2|TRBV13|.|TRBJ2-1
CASSSPGLAGLGRNEQFF
TGTGCCAGCAGCTCCCCCGGACTAGCGGGCTTGGGCAGAAATGAGCAGTTCTTC
>.|TRBV9|.|TRBJ2-7
CASSVVGGEQYF
TGTGCCAGCAGCGTAGTGGGAGGCGAGCAGTACTTC
>TRBD1|TRBV6-2/TRBV6-3|.|TRBJ2-3
CASSHRGPRTDTQYF
TGTGCCAGCAGTCACAGGGGGCCCCGCACAGATACGCAGTATTTT
>.|TRBV28|few|TRBJ1-1
CASSSHEAFF
TGTGCCAGCAGTTCCCATGAAGCTTTCTTT
>TRBD2|TRBV29-1|.|TRBJ2-5
CSVGPGRGALETQYF
TGCAGCGTTGGCCCCGGGAGGGGGGCGCTGGAGACCCAGTACTTC
>TRBD2|TRBV20-1|.|TRBJ2-3
CSASGLANTDTQYF
TGCAGTGCTAGTGGACTAGCGAACACAGATACGCAGTATTTT
>.|TRBV6-2/TRBV6-3|.|TRBJ2-3
CASSFRVSDTQYF
TGTGCCAGCAGTTTCCGGGTTTCTGATACGCAGTATTTT
>.|TRBV11-1|.|TRBJ2-1
CASSLAIDSAHEQFF
TGTGCCAGCAGCTTAGCGATCGACTCTGCCCATGAGCAGTTCTTC
>TRBD1|TRBV29-1|.|TRBJ1-1
CSVVVTGGTEAFF
TGCAGCGTTGTTGTGACAGGGGGCACTGAAGCTTTCTTT
>.|TRBV4-3|.|TRBJ1-1
CASSQGGGTAFF
TGCGCCAGCAGCCAAGGGGGGGGCACAGCTTTCTTT